Listed here are 32 T cell receptor beta chains from one sample, sequenced in a study of identical twins. TCRdb used MiXCR to reprocess the 5' RACE reads, holding one entry per CDR3 protein. The repertoire holds around 220,000 distinct CDR3 sequences, with roughly a tenth as singletons. The specimen was memory T cells sorted from blood. The receptors stem from a middle-aged man in good health.

This clonotype was observed at least ten times. The chain carries TRBV20-1 and TRBJ2-7; 9 nucleotides agree with TRBD1. Germline assignment: CDR1 DFQATT and CDR2 SNEGSKA (reference sequence). The trim removed 4 bases at V and 4 bases at J, leaving 11 bases unmatched. The CDR3 loop spans 15 amino acids. The CDR3 region is CSAISTGQGLYEQYF. CDR3 nucleotide sequence: TGCAGTGCTATAAGTACGGGACAGGGATTGTACGAGCAGTACTTC.

The V gene is TRBV4-2, the J gene TRBJ2-1, with D possibly TRBD2 on 7 matching bases. This CDR3 has 16 residues. Trimming took off 0 bases at V and 2 bases at J, with 11 bases between the two ends. Germline-derived CDR1 and CDR2 are LGHNA and YNFKEQ. This CDR3 is CASSQEGGRAYNEQFF. Here the CDR3 DNA reads TGTGCCAGCAGCCAAGAAGGGGGGAGGGCCTACAATGAGCAGTTCTTC.

The sample holds a few counts of this clonotype. This chain joins TRBV18 and TRBJ1-1, with D perhaps matching TRBD1 (6 bases). The V end lost 1 base, the J end lost 0 bases, and 15 bases lay between the germline ends. Germline CDR1 reads KGHSH; CDR2 reads LQKENI. CDR3 length: 17 amino acids. The CDR3 is CASSPLAGGQVNTEAFF. The CDR3 DNA sequence: TGTGCCAGCTCACCACTGGCGGGGGGCCAGGTGAACACTGAAGCTTTCTTT.

This clonotype was seen ten or more times. The chain joins TRBV7-2 to TRBJ2-7, with D hard to call. This CDR3 spans 14 amino acids. Germline CDR1 SGHTA, CDR2 FQGNSA. With 5 bases removed from V and 6 bases from J, the gap between germline ends came to 17 bases. The CDR3 DNA reads as TGTGCCAGCAGCCCTCGGGCCTACCTGGGCGAGCAGTACTTC. Its translation: CASSPRAYLGEQYF.

This clonotype came up many times. The V and J genes are TRBV6-2 or TRBV6-3 and TRBJ2-1, with 7 bases fitting TRBD2. The CDR3 length is 15 residues. V gave up 5 bases and J gave up 1 base; unmatched junction bases: 5. Germline V gene data show CDR1 as MNHEY and CDR2 as SVGEGT. The CDR3 protein is CASSDLGGSYNEQFF. The CDR3 DNA follows: TGTGCCAGCAGTGACCTCGGGGGGTCCTACAATGAGCAGTTCTTC.

At least ten counts were recorded for this clonotype. Here the CDR3 DNA reads TGTGCCAGCAGTCCATACAGGGGCTACGAGCAGTACTTC. Its protein product is CASSPYRGYEQYF. This sequence joins TRBV28 and TRBJ2-7; 7 bases map to TRBD1. Per the germline V gene, CDR1 is MDHEN and CDR2 is SYDVKM. The CDR3 contains 13 residues. After removal of 5 bases from V and 3 bases from J, the junction contained 4 bases not matched to a gene.

This clonotype appeared many times. The chain links TRBV19 to TRBJ2-7, with TRBD1 as a possible D gene (6 bases). V lost 5 bases, J lost 3 bases, and 17 bases lay in between. CDR3 length: 15 amino acids. The V gene's germline CDR1 is LNHDA and CDR2 SQIVND (reference sequence). CDR3 nucleotide sequence: TGTGCCAGTAGTTCCCGGGGACACGGCTTCTACGAGCAGTACTTC. Protein product: CASSSRGHGFYEQYF.

This clonotype appeared many times. V usage is TRBV24-1 and J usage is TRBJ2-3; 10 nucleotides agree with TRBD1. This CDR3 is 16 amino acids long. The germline CDR1 and CDR2 sequences are KGHDR and SFDVKD. The V segment lost 5 bases and the J segment 5 bases; nucleotides outside the gene matches: 9. The CDR3 nucleotides are TGTGCCACCAGTGCGGGACAGGGGAAGGTCGGAGATACGCAGTATTTT. It translates to CATSAGQGKVGDTQYF.

This chain joins TRBV23-1 and TRBJ2-4; D is perhaps TRBD2 (5 bases). TRBV23-1 counts as an open reading frame of uncertain function. Trimming removed 3 bases from V and 0 bases from J, with 15 bases in between. There are 17 residues in the CDR3. The CDR3 region is CASSHLDGGLAKNIQYF. For the CDR3, the DNA is TGCGCCAGCAGTCATCTGGACGGAGGATTAGCCAAAAACATTCAGTACTTC.

There are many counts of this clonotype. The chain employs TRBV30 and TRBJ2-1, with 8 bases matching TRBD2. With V trimmed by 4 bases and J by 4 bases, 6 bases remained unmatched. The CDR3 contains 14 residues. Per the germline V gene, CDR1 is GTSNPN and CDR2 is SVGIG (reference sequence). CDR3 protein: CAWNPAGGYNEQFF. CDR3 nucleotides: TGTGCCTGGAACCCGGCGGGGGGTTACAATGAGCAGTTCTTC. The whole variable domain, remainder taken from reference TRBV30 and TRBJ2-1, is SQTIHQWPATLVQPVGSPLSLECTVEGTSNPNLYWYRQAAGRGLQLLFYSVGIGQISSEVPQNLSASRPQDRQFILSSKKLLLSDSGFYLCAWNPAGGYNEQFFGPGTRLTVL.

This clonotype was counted ten times or more. A junction boundary mismatches the germline segment, possibly from a read error. This sequence joins TRBV28 and TRBJ2-7; D possibly matches TRBD1 or TRBD2 (6 bases each). Germline lookup yields CDR1 MDHEN and CDR2 SYDVKM. This CDR3 region has 12 residues. CDR3 bases: TGTGCCAGCAATGGGGGGCTCACTAAACCCAACTTC. Translating it yields CASNGGLTKPNF.

This clonotype was seen a handful of times. V and J are TRBV20-1 and TRBJ2-3; D is undetermined. V was pared by 2 bases and J by 1 base, with 16 bases between. This CDR3 spans 16 amino acids. Per germline, CDR1 DFQATT and CDR2 SNEGSKA (reference sequence). The CDR3 spells CSARHTPVRRTDTQYF. Written as DNA, the CDR3 is TGCAGTGCTAGACACACACCAGTTAGGCGCACAGATACGCAGTATTTT.

J is TRBJ2-3 and V is TRBV20-1, with a possible D match to TRBD1 (6 bases). Germline V gives CDR1 DFQATT, CDR2 SNEGSKA (reference sequence). The CDR3 runs 15 residues. Trimming cost V 6 bases and J 3 bases, with 19 bases left between them. The CDR3 sequence is CSADRRQGITDTQYF. The DNA for the CDR3 is TGCAGTGCAGATAGGCGTCAGGGGATAACAGATACGCAGTATTTT.

This clonotype was detected ten times or more. V gene TRBV24-1 combines with J gene TRBJ2-1; D possibly corresponds to TRBD2 (6 bases). The CDR3 is made up of 17 amino acids. V gave up 3 bases and J gave up 7 bases, with 21 bases separating them. CDR1 is KGHDR and CDR2 is SFDVKD in the germline V gene. As DNA, the CDR3 is TGTGCCACCAGTGATAACTCCGGGACTTCGAGGGCGAATGAGCAGTTCTTC. It encodes CATSDNSGTSRANEQFF.

This clonotype was counted ten times or more. This rearrangement joins TRBV29-1 to TRBJ2-1; D is ambiguous. Germline assignment: CDR1 SQVTM and CDR2 ANQGSEA. The CDR3 totals 12 residues. Deletions cut 3 bases from V and 7 bases from J, with 10 bases between. CDR3 sequence (DNA): TGCAGCGTTGATCATGGCAGAAATGAGCAGTTCTTC. It is translated as CSVDHGRNEQFF.

A word on this clonotype: A much larger clone lies a single base off, so this may be a read error. The chain has TRBV12-3 or TRBV12-4 and TRBJ2-1; 9 bases agree with TRBD1. The CDR3 runs to 15 residues. The CDR3 protein is CASSLVQGADNKQFF. The CDR3 DNA reads TGTGCCAGCAGTTTGGTACAGGGGGCTGACAATAAGCAGTTCTTC.

This clonotype appeared many times. The chain is built from TRBV5-5 and TRBJ2-3; TRBD2 is a possible D gene (6 bases). CDR1 SGHKS and CDR2 YYEKEE come from the germline V gene (reference sequence). With 0 bases removed from V and 2 bases from J, the gap between germline ends came to 13 bases. This CDR3 contains 16 residues. The CDR3 nucleotides are TGTGCCAGCAGCTTGGACCTAGCGCGTACCACAGATACGCAGTATTTT. It translates to CASSLDLARTTDTQYF.

This clonotype was seen once. The chain combines TRBV6-2 or TRBV6-3 with TRBJ2-7, with 9 bases matching TRBD1. The CDR3 is 17 residues long. The germline V gene has CDR1 MNHEY and CDR2 SVGEGT. V dropped 2 bases and J dropped 0; count of bases not matched to a gene: 8. CDR3 bases: TGTGCCAGCAGTTACGACCTGACAGGGGGGTTCTCCTACGAGCAGTACTTC. This sequence encodes CASSYDLTGGFSYEQYF.

This clonotype was picked up many times. The chain couples TRBV25-1 to TRBJ1-4; 10 nucleotides line up with TRBD1. J gave up 8 bases and V 10 bases, and 13 bases lay outside the gene matches. The CDR3 runs 15 residues. Germline values: CDR1 MGHDK, CDR2 SYGVNS. The CDR3 bases are TGTGCCACCCGGGACAGGGGAGGTAGAAACGAAAAACTGTTTTTT. Residues: CATRDRGGRNEKLFF. The full variable domain, completed using reference TRBV25-1 and TRBJ1-4, is EADIYQTPRYLVIGTGKKITLECSQTMGHDKMYWYQQDPGMELHLIHYSYGVNSTEKGDLSSESTVSRIRTEHFPLTLESARPSHTSQYLCATRDRGGRNEKLFFGSGTQLSVL.

This clonotype came up a few times. The chain is built from TRBV18 and TRBJ2-5, with D possibly being TRBD2 (5 bases). The CDR3 loop spans 13 amino acids. V lost 6 bases and J lost 2, with 10 bases in between. Germline CDR1 KGHSH, CDR2 LQKENI. The CDR3: CASSTGWQETQYF. The CDR3 DNA sequence: TGTGCCAGCTCCACGGGGTGGCAAGAGACCCAGTACTTC.

Ten or more counts support this clonotype. The rearrangement joins TRBV28 to TRBJ1-2, with TRBD1 identical over 7 bases. The trim removed 6 bases at V and 0 bases at J, leaving 7 bases unmatched. This CDR3 spans 15 amino acids. Per germline, CDR1 MDHEN and CDR2 SYDVKM. Here the CDR3 DNA reads TGTGCCAGCAGCTCTGGCGGGACAGCTAACTATGGCTACACCTTC. Protein product: CASSSGGTANYGYTF.

This clonotype was detected ten times or more. J is TRBJ2-7 and V is TRBV20-1; D is unresolved. Trimming removed 6 bases at V and 0 bases at J, with 9 bases between. Germline CDR1 reads DFQATT; CDR2 reads SNEGSKA (reference sequence). The CDR3 runs 12 residues. This CDR3 reads CSAQTTSYEQYF. The CDR3 DNA reads TGCAGTGCACAGACCACCTCCTACGAGCAGTACTTC.

The sample holds many counts of this clonotype. V gene TRBV20-1 combines with J gene TRBJ2-7; 8 bases map to TRBD1. The CDR3 loop spans 13 amino acids. V was pared by 3 bases and J by 5 bases, with 6 bases of the junction left unmatched. The germline V gene has CDR1 DFQATT and CDR2 SNEGSKA (reference sequence). The CDR3 bases are TGCAGTGCTAGTGACAGGGGTACCCACGAGCAGTACTTC. It codes for CSASDRGTHEQYF.

In this sample, this clonotype turned up many times. The genes are TRBV5-5 and TRBJ1-1; D remains ambiguous. CDR1 SGHKS and CDR2 YYEKEE come from the germline V gene (reference sequence). The CDR3 is 16 residues long. V was trimmed by 4 bases and J by 0 bases, leaving 16 bases between them. The CDR3 DNA is TGTGCCAGCAGCATCTCGGGGATTCGCCTGAACACTGAAGCTTTCTTT. It encodes CASSISGIRLNTEAFF.

This clonotype showed up many times. The V and J genes are TRBV7-2 and TRBJ2-3, with 9 bases fitting TRBD2. This CDR3 is built from 16 residues. V lost 1 base, J lost 1 base, and 3 bases stayed unmatched. CDR1 is SGHTA and CDR2 is FQGNSA in the germline V gene. The CDR3 nucleotides read TGTGCCAGCAGCTTAGTGGCTAGCGGGGGCACAGATACGCAGTATTTT. Its protein product is CASSLVASGGTDTQYF.

The chain is built from TRBV15 and TRBJ2-5; 15 bases line up with TRBD2. CDR3 length: 15 amino acids. Germline V CDR1 and CDR2: LNHNV, YYDKDF (reference sequence). The ends lost 3 bases at V and 5 bases at J; junction bases unmatched: 1. The CDR3 DNA follows: TGTGCCACCAGCAGGGGACTAGCGGGAGGTGAGACCCAGTACTTC. It encodes CATSRGLAGGETQYF.

This clonotype was counted only a few times. This chain joins TRBV9 and TRBJ2-1; D remains unclear. CDR1 SGDLS and CDR2 YYNGEE come from the germline V gene. V lost 1 base and J lost 7, with 12 bases in between. CDR3 length equals 14 residues. The CDR3 reads CASSVRWMGNEQFF. Written as DNA, the CDR3 is TGTGCCAGCAGCGTACGTTGGATGGGAAATGAGCAGTTCTTC.

The V and J genes are TRBV24-1 and TRBJ2-1; tentatively, D is TRBD1 (5 bases). V lost 1 base, J lost 0 bases, and 9 bases lay in between. This CDR3 spans 16 amino acids. Germline loops: CDR1 KGHDR, CDR2 SFDVKD. The CDR3 here is CATSDLQADSYNEQFF. In DNA, the CDR3 is TGTGCCACCAGTGATTTACAGGCAGACTCCTACAATGAGCAGTTCTTC.

Only a few counts were recorded for this clonotype. The chain is built from TRBV15 and TRBJ1-4, with D tentatively TRBD1 (6 bases). Deletions cut 4 bases from V and 15 bases from J, with 15 bases between. The germline V gene encodes CDR1 LNHNV and CDR2 YYDKDF (reference sequence). The CDR3 extends over 12 amino acids. The CDR3 reads CATSNFRGSVFF. CDR3 coding DNA: TGTGCCACCAGCAACTTCAGGGGTTCGGTGTTTTTT.

This clonotype has a count of ten or more. The chain combines TRBV20-1 with TRBJ2-3; possible D gene TRBD2, 6 bases. There are 13 residues in the CDR3. Germline assignment: CDR1 DFQATT and CDR2 SNEGSKA (reference sequence). V was cut by 5 bases and J by 7 bases, with 16 bases left in between. The CDR3 spells CSARGSLRHTQYF. CDR3 nucleotide sequence: TGCAGTGCTCGGGGGTCTCTGCGACATACGCAGTATTTT.

This clonotype showed up many times. At one boundary the junction diverges from the germline segment, which might be a read error. The chain employs TRBV6-1 and TRBJ2-2, with 9 positions matching TRBD2. The CDR3 runs 14 residues. Germline lookup yields CDR1 MNHNS and CDR2 SASEGT. The CDR3 bases are TGCGCCAGCAGACGCGAGCGGGAGGTCGGGGAGCTGTTTTTT. Translating it yields CASRREREVGELFF.

The V and J genes are TRBV29-1 and TRBJ1-1, with D unclear. Trimming took 5 bases from V and 0 from J, leaving 10 bases between them. Germline loops: CDR1 SQVTM, CDR2 ANQGSEA. The length of the CDR3 is 13 residues. CDR3 coding DNA: TGCAGCGTTAGCGTGGAGGTGAACACTGAAGCTTTCTTT. Its protein is CSVSVEVNTEAFF.